The TCR beta chain under discussion was sequenced for a study of CD8 T cells in ankylosing spondylitis. Findings of the study overall: Within matched ankylosing spondylitis synovial fluid, disease-linked clones were reportedly significantly enriched. CD8+ by phenotype, disease-linked clones were relatively rare in peripheral blood.

This clonotype was seen at least ten times. Its specificity is unknown. Quantitative 5'-RACE with molecular barcodes generated TCR beta libraries. TCRdb re-analysed the 5' RACE reads in MiXCR, keeping a single row per CDR3 protein. The table records fewer than 200,000 distinct CDR3 sequences, about 18% of them present only once. The clonotype was recovered from a male donor with ankylosing spondylitis or in good health (not recorded which). The sample taken for sequencing was blood, either unsorted or a sorted T cell fraction (not recorded which).

CDR3 amino acids: CASSLRSTMTYEQYF. CDR3 DNA: TGTGCCAGCAGCCTTCGTTCTACTATGACCTACGAGCAGTACTTC. The chain couples TRBV28 to TRBJ2-7, with no clear D. This CDR3 has 15 residues. CDR1 MDHEN and CDR2 SYDVKM come from the germline V gene. V was cut by 6 bases and J by 2 bases, with 17 bases left in between.